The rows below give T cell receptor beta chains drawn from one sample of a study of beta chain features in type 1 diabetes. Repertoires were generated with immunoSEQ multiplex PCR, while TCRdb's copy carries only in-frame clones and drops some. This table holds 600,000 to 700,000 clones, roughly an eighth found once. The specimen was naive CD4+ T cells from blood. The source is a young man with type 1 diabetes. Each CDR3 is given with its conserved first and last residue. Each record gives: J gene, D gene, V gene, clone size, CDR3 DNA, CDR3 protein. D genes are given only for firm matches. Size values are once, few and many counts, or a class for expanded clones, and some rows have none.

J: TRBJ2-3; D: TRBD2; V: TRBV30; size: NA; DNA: TGTGCCTGGAGTAACGGACTAGCCCCAGATACGCAGTATTTT; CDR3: CAWSNGLAPDTQYF
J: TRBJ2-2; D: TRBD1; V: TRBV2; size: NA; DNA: TGTGCCAGCAGAGAGCTCTTCCGGGACAGGGGTTCGCCCGGGGAGCTGTTTTTT; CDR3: CASRELFRDRGSPGELFF
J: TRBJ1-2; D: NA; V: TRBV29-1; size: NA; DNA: TGCAGCGTTGAAGAGATGGGAGCTTACACCTTC; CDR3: CSVEEMGAYTF
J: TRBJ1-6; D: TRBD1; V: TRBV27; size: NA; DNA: TGTGCCAGCACCGGGACAGGCAATAATAATTCACCCCTCCACTTT; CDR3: CASTGTGNNNSPLHF
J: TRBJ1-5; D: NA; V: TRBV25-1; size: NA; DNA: TGTGCCAGCAGTGATGCCAGGGGATTTCAGCCCCAGCATTTT; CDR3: CASSDARGFQPQHF
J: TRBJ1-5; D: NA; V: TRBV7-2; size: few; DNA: TGTGCCAGCAGCTTAGGTCAAATAGGCACTCAGCATTTT; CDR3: CASSLGQIGTQHF
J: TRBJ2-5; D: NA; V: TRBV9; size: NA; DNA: TGTGCCAGCAGCGTAGAAGGGGCCTCGGAGACCCAGTACTTC; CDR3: CASSVEGASETQYF
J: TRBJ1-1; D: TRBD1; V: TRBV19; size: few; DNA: TGTGCCAGTAGTAGAGGGACAGGAAGAGAAGCTTTCTTT; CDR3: CASSRGTGREAFF
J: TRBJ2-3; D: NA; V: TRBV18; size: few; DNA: TGTGCCAGCCTTAGGACGGTTACAGATACGCAGTATTTT; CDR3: CASLRTVTDTQYF
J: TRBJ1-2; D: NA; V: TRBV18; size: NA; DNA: TGTGCCAGCTCACCTCAAGGGACTAGTAACTATGGCTACACCTTC; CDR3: CASSPQGTSNYGYTF
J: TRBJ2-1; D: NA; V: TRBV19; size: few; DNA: NA; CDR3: CATSSGQSSYNEQFF
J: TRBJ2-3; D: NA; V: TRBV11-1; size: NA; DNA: TGTGCCAGCAGCAGAGCGGAGCCCACAGATACGCAGTATTTT; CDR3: CASSRAEPTDTQYF
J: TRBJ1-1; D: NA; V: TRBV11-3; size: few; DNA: TGTGCCAGCACCGAACCTGGGACTTACGGTAACACTGAAGCTTTCTTT; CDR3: CASTEPGTYGNTEAFF
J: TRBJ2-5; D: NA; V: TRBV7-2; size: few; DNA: TGTGCCAGCAGCTTACAAGACGGGACACAAGAGACCCAGTACTTC; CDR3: CASSLQDGTQETQYF
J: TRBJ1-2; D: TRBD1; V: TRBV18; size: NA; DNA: TGTGCCAGCTCACCACCGGCACAGGGGGCGAAGGGCTACACCTTC; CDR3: CASSPPAQGAKGYTF
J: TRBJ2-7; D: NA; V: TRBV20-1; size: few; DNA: TGCAGTGCTCCTAAGGACAGAGAGCAGTACTTC; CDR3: CSAPKDREQYF
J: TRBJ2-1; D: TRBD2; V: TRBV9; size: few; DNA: TGTGCCAGCACCTTTGGGGTAGCGGGCTTCAATGAGCAGTTCTTC; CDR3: CASTFGVAGFNEQFF
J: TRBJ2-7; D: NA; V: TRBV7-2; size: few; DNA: TGTGCCAGCGGTCTTAATTACGAGCAGTACTTC; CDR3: CASGLNYEQYF
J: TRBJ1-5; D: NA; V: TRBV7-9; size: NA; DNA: TGTGCCAGCAGCTTAGGGGTCGGGACGGATAATCAGCCCCAGCATTTT; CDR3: CASSLGVGTDNQPQHF
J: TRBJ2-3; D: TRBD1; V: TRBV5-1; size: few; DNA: TGCGCCAGTAAAACGACAGGGGGTTTCACAGATACGCAGTATTTT; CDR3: CASKTTGGFTDTQYF
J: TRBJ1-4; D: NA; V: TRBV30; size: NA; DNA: TGTGCCTGGAGTGTACGGTTCCGGCAGATTAATGAAAAACTGTTTTTT; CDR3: CAWSVRFRQINEKLFF
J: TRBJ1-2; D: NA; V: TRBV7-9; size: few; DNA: TGTGCCAGCAGTTCACAGGAGAACTATGGCTACACCTTC; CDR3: CASSSQENYGYTF
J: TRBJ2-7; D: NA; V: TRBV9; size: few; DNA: TGTGCCAGCAGCTTAGGGCGGCCGAGCTCCTACGAGCAGTACTTC; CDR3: CASSLGRPSSYEQYF
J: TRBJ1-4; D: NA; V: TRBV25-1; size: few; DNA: TGTGCCAGCAGTGTCCGGGCCCCTAATGAAAAACTGTTTTTT; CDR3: CASSVRAPNEKLFF
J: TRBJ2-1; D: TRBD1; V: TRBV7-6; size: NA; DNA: TGTGCCAGCAGCGCGGCCGCCGGGACAGGGCCCAATGAGCAGTTCTTC; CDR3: CASSAAAGTGPNEQFF
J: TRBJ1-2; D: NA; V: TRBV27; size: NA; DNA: TGTGCCAGCAGTTTAGGGGTGGGGGCGTTTGGCTACACCTTC; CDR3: CASSLGVGAFGYTF
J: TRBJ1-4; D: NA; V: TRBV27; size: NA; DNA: TGTGCCAGCAGTCCCCGCGCCGCAACTAATGAAAAACTGTTTTTT; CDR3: CASSPRAATNEKLFF
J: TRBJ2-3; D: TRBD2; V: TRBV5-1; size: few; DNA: TGCGCCAGCAGGTCATTTCGGACTAGCGGGGATCACACAGATACGCAGTATTTT; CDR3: CASRSFRTSGDHTDTQYF
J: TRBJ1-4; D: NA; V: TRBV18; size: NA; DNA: TGTGCCAGCTCACCTCAGGGTTCCCATGTCGAAAAACTGTTTTTT; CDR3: CASSPQGSHVEKLFF
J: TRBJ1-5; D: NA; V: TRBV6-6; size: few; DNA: TGTGCCAGCAGGGACGGTTATAGCAATCAGCCCCAGCATTTT; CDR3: CASRDGYSNQPQHF
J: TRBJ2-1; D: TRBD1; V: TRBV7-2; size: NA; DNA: TGTGCCAGCACCCGACAGGGCGTGGGCAATGAGCAGTTCTTC; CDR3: CASTRQGVGNEQFF
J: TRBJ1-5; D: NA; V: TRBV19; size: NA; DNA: TGTGCCAGTAGTATAGACCCCAGCTTCAATCAGCCCCAGCATTTT; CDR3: CASSIDPSFNQPQHF